The 15 T cell receptor beta chains below all came from one sample that was sequenced in a study of human T cells and chemical hapten exposure listed by TCRdb under 2021. Receptors were amplified or captured by RACE. Sequencing used a NextSeq 500. TCRdb redid the processing of the public reads, applying fastp at Q25 and MiXCR, and retained in-frame beta chains. Records with the same CDR3 protein are collapsed into one entry carrying the most frequent genes and DNA. This sample holds 180,000 or so distinct CDR3 sequences; about 14% were observed only once. Together, the top ten hold 1.5% to 2% of the sample. The time point tag for this specimen amounts to: patch test 1, 2 weeks after DPC sensitization. This sample's treatment or condition label indicates: therapeutic diphenylcyclopropenone sensitization with weekly scalp DPC. The input for sequencing was whole blood, taken in connection with sensitization to the hapten diphenylcyclopropenone (DPC). These receptors all come from a woman aged 25 to 45 with alopecia areata. Some clones in this sample may be carry-over from other donors' samples.

This sequence joins TRBV7-6 and TRBJ2-1; 7 nucleotides match TRBD2. Germline CDR1 reads SGHVS; CDR2 reads FNYEAQ. This CDR3 has 14 amino acids. V was clipped by 0 bases and J by 7 bases; unmatched bases: 3. This CDR3 reads CASSLARLANEQFF. The CDR3 DNA reads as TGTGCCAGCAGCTTAGCGCGACTAGCTAATGAGCAGTTCTTC.

This chain joins TRBV5-4 and TRBJ1-4, with TRBD1 identical over 8 bases. CDR1 SGHNT and CDR2 YYREEE come from the germline V gene (reference sequence). Trimming took 4 bases from V and 7 from J; bases not matched to a gene: 6. The CDR3 has 14 residues. CDR3 DNA: TGTGCCAGCAGCAGACCAGGGGGCGGTGAAAAACTGTTTTTT. This translates into CASSRPGGGEKLFF. Supplemented by reference TRBV5-4 and TRBJ1-4, the full variable domain reads ETGVTQSPTHLIKTRGQQVTLRCSSQSGHNTVSWYQQALGQGPQFIFQYYREEENGRGNFPPRFSGLQFPNYSSELNVNALELDDSALYLCASSRPGGGEKLFFGSGTQLSVL.

This clonotype was seen a few times. V and J are TRBV6-5 and TRBJ1-2; TRBD1 agrees at 9 bases. This CDR3 contains 14 residues. The V and J ends lost 0 bases and 5 bases, in that order; junction bases with no gene match: 1. CDR1 and CDR2 from the germline V gene are MNHEY and SVGAGI. The CDR3 here is CASSYSTGGYGYTF. The CDR3 DNA reads TGTGCCAGCAGTTACTCGACAGGGGGGTATGGCTACACCTTC.

The V call is TRBV20-1, the J call TRBJ2-7; 7 positions match TRBD1. Trimming took 6 bases from V and 2 from J; bases not matched to a gene: 4. This CDR3 is 12 amino acids long. Germline CDR1 and CDR2: DFQATT and SNEGSKA (reference sequence). Here the CDR3 DNA reads TGCAGTGCCGGGACAGAAGCCTACGAGCAGTACTTC. Translation: CSAGTEAYEQYF.

This clonotype was seen many times. The chain joins TRBV20-1 to TRBJ2-2; TRBD1 matches 10 bases. Trimming removed 5 bases from V and 4 bases from J; junction bases left unmatched: 4. Germline CDR1 DFQATT, CDR2 SNEGSKA (reference sequence). The CDR3 consists of 14 residues. CDR3 protein: CSAGRTGGTGELFF. The CDR3 bases are TGCAGTGCTGGTCGGACAGGGGGCACCGGGGAGCTGTTTTTT.

This clonotype turned up a few times. The chain uses TRBV4-2 and TRBJ1-2; D is undetermined. The CDR3 covers 14 residues. CDR1 and CDR2 from the germline V gene are LGHNA and YNFKEQ. Trimming took 1 base from V and 4 from J, leaving 10 bases between them. The CDR3 coding sequence is TGTGCCAGCAGCCAAGTTCAGGACCCCTATGGCTACACCTTC. It translates to CASSQVQDPYGYTF.

This clonotype appeared a few times. The chain recombines TRBV28 with TRBJ1-1, with D perhaps matching TRBD1 (5 bases). The CDR3 is made up of 12 amino acids. Per the germline V gene, CDR1 is MDHEN and CDR2 is SYDVKM. Trimming pared 3 bases from V and 7 bases from J, leaving 9 bases between. The CDR3: CASSLGLGEAFF. CDR3 nucleotides: TGTGCCAGCAGTTTGGGGCTGGGTGAAGCTTTCTTT.

CDR3 nucleotide sequence: TGTGCCAGCAGCCAAGATTCCGGCGGGAATTCCTACAATGAGCAGTTCTTC. It codes for CASSQDSGGNSYNEQFF. The V call is TRBV4-2, the J call TRBJ2-1; a weak D match, TRBD2 (6 bases). Trimming cost V 0 bases and J 1 base, with 13 bases left between them. The CDR3 sequence is 17 residues long. From germline, CDR1 is LGHNA and CDR2 YNFKEQ.

This clonotype was seen many times. The rearrangement links TRBV7-3 to TRBJ2-6; 9 positions match TRBD1. Unmatched junction bases numbered 11, after V lost 5 bases and J lost 0 bases. The CDR3 length is 19 residues. The germline CDR1 and CDR2 sequences are SGHTA and FQGTGA. The CDR3: CASSPPTGQGSSGANVLTF. The CDR3 coding sequence is TGTGCCAGCAGCCCCCCAACCGGACAGGGGAGCTCTGGGGCCAACGTCCTGACTTTC. The full variable domain, in which reference TRBV7-3 and TRBJ2-6 provide the parts outside the CDR3, is GAGVSQTPSNKVTEKGKYVELRCDPISGHTALYWYRQSLGQGPEFLIYFQGTGAADDSGLPNDRFFAVRPEGSVSTLKIQRTERGDSAVYLCASSPPTGQGSSGANVLTFGAGSRLTVL.

In DNA, the CDR3 is TGTGCCAGCAGCCAAAGGCCCGACGGCACCGGGGAGCTGTTTTTT. Amino acid sequence: CASSQRPDGTGELFF. The V gene is TRBV3-1, the J gene TRBJ2-2; unclear D gene. This CDR3 contains 15 residues. V lost 2 bases to trimming and J lost 4 bases, with 11 bases between them. Germline-derived CDR1 and CDR2 are LGHDT and YNNKEL (reference sequence).

The chain employs TRBV28 and TRBJ1-4, with D uncertain. V shed 3 bases and J shed 0 bases, with 8 bases lying between them. The CDR3 is 15 residues long. Germline V lookup: CDR1 MDHEN, CDR2 SYDVKM. DNA for the CDR3: TGTGCCAGCAGTTTGCAACTTGCAACTAATGAAAAACTGTTTTTT. It yields the protein CASSLQLATNEKLFF.

This clonotype has ten or more counts. V usage is TRBV20-1 and J usage is TRBJ2-5; TRBD2 agrees at 9 bases. J was trimmed by 1 base and V by 0 bases; bases with no gene match: 6. The CDR3 is 16 residues long. Germline CDR1 reads DFQATT; CDR2 reads SNEGSKA (reference sequence). The DNA for the CDR3 is TGCAGTGCTAGAGAGTTAGCGGGGGACCTCCAAGAGACCCAGTACTTC. This sequence encodes CSARELAGDLQETQYF.

The chain employs TRBV19 and TRBJ2-1; 12 nucleotides agree with TRBD2. V gave up 4 bases and J gave up 1 base; unmatched junction bases: 8. CDR1 is LNHDA and CDR2 is SQIVND in the germline V gene (reference sequence). The CDR3 has 18 amino acids. The DNA for the CDR3 is TGTGCCAGTAGTAGACGGACTAGCGGGGTATCATCCTACAATGAGCAGTTCTTC. Translating gives CASSRRTSGVSSYNEQFF.

CDR3 amino acids: CASSKRQGTNEKLFF. The CDR3 DNA is TGTGCCAGCAGTAAACGACAGGGAACTAATGAAAAACTGTTTTTT. V is TRBV27 and J is TRBJ1-4; TRBD1 matches 7 bases. The germline gives CDR1 MNHEY, CDR2 SMNVEV (reference sequence). J was trimmed by 1 base and V by 5 bases; bases with no gene match: 4. This CDR3 contains 15 residues. Based on the CDR3 plus reference TRBV27 and TRBJ1-4, the full variable domain is EAQVTQNPRYLITVTGKKLTVTCSQNMNHEYMSWYRQDPGLGLRQIYYSMNVEVTDKGDVPEGYKVSRKEKRNFPLILESPSPNQTSLYFCASSKRQGTNEKLFFGSGTQLSVL.

This clonotype was detected only a few times. The V gene is TRBV7-2, the J gene TRBJ1-4, with no clear D. From germline, CDR1 is SGHTA and CDR2 FQGNSA. Trimming cost V 5 bases and J 3 bases, with 16 bases left between them. This CDR3 contains 16 residues. CDR3 in amino acids: CASSPRRQMANEKLFF. The CDR3, as DNA: TGTGCCAGCAGCCCCAGACGGCAGATGGCTAATGAAAAACTGTTTTTT.